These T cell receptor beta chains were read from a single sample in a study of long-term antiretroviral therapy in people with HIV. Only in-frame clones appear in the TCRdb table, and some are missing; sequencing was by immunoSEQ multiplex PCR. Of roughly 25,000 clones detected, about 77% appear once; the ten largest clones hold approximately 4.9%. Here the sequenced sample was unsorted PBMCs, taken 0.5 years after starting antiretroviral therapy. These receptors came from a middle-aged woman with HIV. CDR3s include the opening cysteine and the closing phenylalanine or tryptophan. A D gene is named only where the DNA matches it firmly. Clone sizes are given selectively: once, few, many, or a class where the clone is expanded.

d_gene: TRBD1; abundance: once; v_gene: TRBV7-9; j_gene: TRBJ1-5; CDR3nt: TGTGCCAGCAGCTTAGTCATAAGGACAGGGGCCATGGTTCAGCCCCAGCATTTT; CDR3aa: CASSLVIRTGAMVQPQHF
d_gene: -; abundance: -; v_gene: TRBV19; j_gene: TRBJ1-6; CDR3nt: TGTGCCAGTAGCCCGGGTGGGCTCGGACCCTATAATTCACCCCTCCACTTT; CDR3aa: CASSPGGLGPYNSPLHF
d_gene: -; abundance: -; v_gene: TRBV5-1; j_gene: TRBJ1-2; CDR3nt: TGCGCCAGCGCCCAGGGACCTTATGGCTACACCTTC; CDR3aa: CASAQGPYGYTF
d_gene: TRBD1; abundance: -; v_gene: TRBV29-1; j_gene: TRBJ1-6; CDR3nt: TGCAGCGTTGGATACGACAGGGGGCCTAATTCACCCCTCCACTTT; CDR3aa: CSVGYDRGPNSPLHF
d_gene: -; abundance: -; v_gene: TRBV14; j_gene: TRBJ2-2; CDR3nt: TGTGCCAGCAGCCGAGGGGTTGGTACCGGGGAGCTGTTTTTT; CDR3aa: CASSRGVGTGELFF
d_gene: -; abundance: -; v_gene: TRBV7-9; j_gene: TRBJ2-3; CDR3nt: TGTGCCAGCAGCGCCGGGTTGCCCCCAGATACGCAGTATTTT; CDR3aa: CASSAGLPPDTQYF
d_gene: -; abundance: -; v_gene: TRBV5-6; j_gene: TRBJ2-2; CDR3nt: TGTGCCAGCAGCTCCAGACGTAGAGGGGACAACACCGGGGAGCTGTTTTTT; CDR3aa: CASSSRRRGDNTGELFF
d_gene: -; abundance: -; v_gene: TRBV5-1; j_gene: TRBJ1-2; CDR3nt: TGCGCCAGCAGTAACAACCCCCGGAGCTATGGCTGCACCTTC; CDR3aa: CASSNNPRSYGCTF
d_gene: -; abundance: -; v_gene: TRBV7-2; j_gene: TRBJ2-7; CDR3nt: TGTGCCAGCAGCTCCCAGACAGTGAGCTCCTACGAGCAGTACTTC; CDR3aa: CASSSQTVSSYEQYF
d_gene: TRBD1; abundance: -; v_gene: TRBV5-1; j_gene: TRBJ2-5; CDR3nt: TGCGCCAGCAGCCTGGGACAGGGCCTACAAGAGACCCAGTACTTC; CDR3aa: CASSLGQGLQETQYF
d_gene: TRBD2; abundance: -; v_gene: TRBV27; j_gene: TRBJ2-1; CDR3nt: TGTGCCAGCAGTTTATGGGCCACTAGCGGGGGGACATATGAGCAGTTCTTC; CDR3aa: CASSLWATSGGTYEQFF
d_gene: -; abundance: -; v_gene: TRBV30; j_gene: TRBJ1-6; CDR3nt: TGTGCCTGGAGGTGGGGGGAATCCTATAATTCACCCCTCCACTTT; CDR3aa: CAWRWGESYNSPLHF
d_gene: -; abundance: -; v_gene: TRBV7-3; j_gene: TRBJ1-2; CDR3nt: TGTGCCAGCGGGTCATGGGGAGCGTCGAGTGATGGCTACACCTTC; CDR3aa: CASGSWGASSDGYTF
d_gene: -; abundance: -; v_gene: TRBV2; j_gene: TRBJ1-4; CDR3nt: TGTGCCAGCAGAGAACTAGAAGCGAAGGGGCCGTTTTTT; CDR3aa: CASRELEAKGPFF
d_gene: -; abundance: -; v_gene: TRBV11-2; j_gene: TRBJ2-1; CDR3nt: TGTGCCAGCAGCTTACCGGGGTGGAGGGAAGAGCAGTTCTTC; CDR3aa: CASSLPGWREEQFF
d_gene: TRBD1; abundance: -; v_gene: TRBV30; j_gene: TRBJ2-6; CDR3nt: TGTGCCTGTGACAGGGCTGGGGCCAACGTCCTGACTTTC; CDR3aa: CACDRAGANVLTF
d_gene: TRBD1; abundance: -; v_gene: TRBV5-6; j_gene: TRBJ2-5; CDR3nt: TGTGCCAGCAGTCCAGGGGGCAGGGAGACCCAGTACTTC; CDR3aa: CASSPGGRETQYF
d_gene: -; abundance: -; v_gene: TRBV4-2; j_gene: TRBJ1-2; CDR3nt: TGTGCCAGCAGCCAAGGGACAGAGCCAAACTATGGCTACACCTTC; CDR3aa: CASSQGTEPNYGYTF
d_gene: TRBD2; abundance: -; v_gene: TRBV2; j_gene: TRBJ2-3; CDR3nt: TGTGCCAGCAGTGAAACCTTTCGACTCGGCGGGGGATCCACAGATACGCAGTATTTT; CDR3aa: CASSETFRLGGGSTDTQYF
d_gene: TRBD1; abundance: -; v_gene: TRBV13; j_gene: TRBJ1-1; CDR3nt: TGTGCCAGCAGCTTAGGCCGGGACAGGGGGAAGAACACTGAAGCTTTCTTT; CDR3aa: CASSLGRDRGKNTEAFF
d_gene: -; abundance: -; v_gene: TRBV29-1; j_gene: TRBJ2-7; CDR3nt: TGCAGCGTTCTGAATTACTACTACGAGCAGTACTTC; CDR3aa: CSVLNYYYEQYF
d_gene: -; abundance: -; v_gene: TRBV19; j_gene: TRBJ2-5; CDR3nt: TGTGCCAGTAGTATAGTCGCCGAAGAGACCCAGTACTTC; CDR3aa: CASSIVAEETQYF
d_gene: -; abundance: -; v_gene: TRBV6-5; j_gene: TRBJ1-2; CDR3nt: TGTGCCTGCGGCCCGGGAAACTATGGCTACACCTTC; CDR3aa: CACGPGNYGYTF
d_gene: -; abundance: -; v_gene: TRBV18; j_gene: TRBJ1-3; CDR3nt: TGTGCCAGCTCAACCTCTCCCGTCGGGCCTACCTCTGGAAACACCATATATTTT; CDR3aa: CASSTSPVGPTSGNTIYF
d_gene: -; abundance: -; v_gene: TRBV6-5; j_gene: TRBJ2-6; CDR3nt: TGTGCCAGCAGTCGACAGTGGTCTGGGGCCAACGTCCTGACTTTC; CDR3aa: CASSRQWSGANVLTF
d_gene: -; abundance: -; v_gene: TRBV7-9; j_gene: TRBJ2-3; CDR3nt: TGTGCCAGCAGCTCGGTAACAGATACGCAGTATTTT; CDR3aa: CASSSVTDTQYF
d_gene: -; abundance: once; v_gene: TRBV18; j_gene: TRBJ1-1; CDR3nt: TGTGCCAGCTCTCTAGAGAACACTGAAGCTTTCTTT; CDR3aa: CASSLENTEAFF
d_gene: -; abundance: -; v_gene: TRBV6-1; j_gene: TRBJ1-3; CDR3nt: TGTGCCAGCTCGGTCTCTGGAAACACCATATATTTT; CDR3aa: CASSVSGNTIYF
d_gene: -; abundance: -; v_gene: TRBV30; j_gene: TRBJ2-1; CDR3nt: TGTGCCTGGAGTGGAGCGGCAGGGCTTGCCCTACTTGAGCAGTTCTTC; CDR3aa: CAWSGAAGLALLEQFF
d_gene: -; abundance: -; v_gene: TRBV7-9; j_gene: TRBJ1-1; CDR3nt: TGTGCCAGCAGCTCCAGGGAGAACACTGAAGCTTTCTTT; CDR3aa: CASSSRENTEAFF
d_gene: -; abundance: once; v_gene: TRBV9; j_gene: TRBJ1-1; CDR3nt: TGTGCCAGCAGCGCAGGACCCGGGACATTCGGGACTGAAGCTTTCTTT; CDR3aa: CASSAGPGTFGTEAFF
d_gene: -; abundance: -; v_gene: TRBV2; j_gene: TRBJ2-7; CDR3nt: TGTGCCAGCAGTGAAGGCTACGAGCAGTACTTC; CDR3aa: CASSEGYEQYF
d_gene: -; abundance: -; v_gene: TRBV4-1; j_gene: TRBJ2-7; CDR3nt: TGCGCCAGCAGCCAGGAAGACAGAGGCTACGAGCAGTACTTC; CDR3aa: CASSQEDRGYEQYF
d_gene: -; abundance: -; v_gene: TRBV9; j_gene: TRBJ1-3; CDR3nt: TGTGCCAGCAGCGACGCCCGGACATTCTCTGGAAACACCATATATTTT; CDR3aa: CASSDARTFSGNTIYF
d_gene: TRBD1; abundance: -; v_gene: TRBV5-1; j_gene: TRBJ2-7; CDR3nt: TGCGCCAGCAGCTTGACGGGACAGGGGACCTACGAGCAGTACTTC; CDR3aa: CASSLTGQGTYEQYF
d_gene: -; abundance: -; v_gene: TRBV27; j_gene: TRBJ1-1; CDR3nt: TGTGCCAGCAGTTTAAATTTTACTGGGGAGACTGAAGCTTTCTTT; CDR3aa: CASSLNFTGETEAFF
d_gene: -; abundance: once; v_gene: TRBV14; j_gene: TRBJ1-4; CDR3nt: TGTGCCAGCAGCCAATTCCAGGGCGCAACTAATGAAAAACTGTTTTTT; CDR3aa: CASSQFQGATNEKLFF
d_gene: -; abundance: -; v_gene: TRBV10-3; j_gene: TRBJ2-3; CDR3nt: TGTGCCATCAGTGAGTTCCTAGCGCAGGCAGATACGCAGTATTTT; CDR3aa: CAISEFLAQADTQYF
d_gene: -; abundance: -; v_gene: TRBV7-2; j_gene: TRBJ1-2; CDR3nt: TGTGCCAGCAGCGAGTCAGGGGAGGTCTATGGCTACACCTTC; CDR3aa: CASSESGEVYGYTF
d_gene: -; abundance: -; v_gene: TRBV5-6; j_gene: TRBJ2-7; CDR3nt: TGTGCCAGCGAGTTGGACTCTCCCATCTACGAGCAGTACTTC; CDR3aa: CASELDSPIYEQYF
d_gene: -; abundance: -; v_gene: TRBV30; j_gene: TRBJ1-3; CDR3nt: TGTGCCTGGAGCCAGATCAGCTCTGGAAACACCATATATTTT; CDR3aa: CAWSQISSGNTIYF
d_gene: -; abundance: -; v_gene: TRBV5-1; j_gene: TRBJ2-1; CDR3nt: TGCGCCAGCAGCTTGGAGAGCTCCTACAATGAGCAGTTCTTC; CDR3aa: CASSLESSYNEQFF
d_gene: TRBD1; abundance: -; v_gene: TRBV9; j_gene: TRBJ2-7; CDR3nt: TGTGCCAGCAGCGTAGGACAGGGGGCTTACTACGAGCAGTACTTC; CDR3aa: CASSVGQGAYYEQYF
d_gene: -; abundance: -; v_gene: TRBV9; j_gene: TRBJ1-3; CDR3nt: TGTGCCAGCGGCCGTAAGTTGGACGGAAACACCATATATTTT; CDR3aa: CASGRKLDGNTIYF
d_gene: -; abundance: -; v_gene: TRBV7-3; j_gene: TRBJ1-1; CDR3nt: TGTGCCAGCAGCCAACAGGGTTCGAACACTGAAGCTTTCTTT; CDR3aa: CASSQQGSNTEAFF
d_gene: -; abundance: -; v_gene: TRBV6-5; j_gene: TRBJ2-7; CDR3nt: TGTGCCAGCAGACGCAAAAGGGAACTGTACGAGCAGTACTTC; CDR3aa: CASRRKRELYEQYF
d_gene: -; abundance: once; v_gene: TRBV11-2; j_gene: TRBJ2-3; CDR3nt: TGTGCCAGCAGCTTGAAGCTCGCGGGGCACACAGATACGCAGTATTTT; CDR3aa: CASSLKLAGHTDTQYF
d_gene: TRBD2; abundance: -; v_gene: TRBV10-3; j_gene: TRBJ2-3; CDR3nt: TGTGCCACCCGGACTAGCGGGGGGGCCGGGTCAGATACGCAGTATTTT; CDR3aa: CATRTSGGAGSDTQYF
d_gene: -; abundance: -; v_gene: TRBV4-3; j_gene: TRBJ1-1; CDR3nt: TGCGCCAGCAGCCAAGGTCGAACAGGCCCTGAAGCTTTCTTT; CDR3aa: CASSQGRTGPEAFF